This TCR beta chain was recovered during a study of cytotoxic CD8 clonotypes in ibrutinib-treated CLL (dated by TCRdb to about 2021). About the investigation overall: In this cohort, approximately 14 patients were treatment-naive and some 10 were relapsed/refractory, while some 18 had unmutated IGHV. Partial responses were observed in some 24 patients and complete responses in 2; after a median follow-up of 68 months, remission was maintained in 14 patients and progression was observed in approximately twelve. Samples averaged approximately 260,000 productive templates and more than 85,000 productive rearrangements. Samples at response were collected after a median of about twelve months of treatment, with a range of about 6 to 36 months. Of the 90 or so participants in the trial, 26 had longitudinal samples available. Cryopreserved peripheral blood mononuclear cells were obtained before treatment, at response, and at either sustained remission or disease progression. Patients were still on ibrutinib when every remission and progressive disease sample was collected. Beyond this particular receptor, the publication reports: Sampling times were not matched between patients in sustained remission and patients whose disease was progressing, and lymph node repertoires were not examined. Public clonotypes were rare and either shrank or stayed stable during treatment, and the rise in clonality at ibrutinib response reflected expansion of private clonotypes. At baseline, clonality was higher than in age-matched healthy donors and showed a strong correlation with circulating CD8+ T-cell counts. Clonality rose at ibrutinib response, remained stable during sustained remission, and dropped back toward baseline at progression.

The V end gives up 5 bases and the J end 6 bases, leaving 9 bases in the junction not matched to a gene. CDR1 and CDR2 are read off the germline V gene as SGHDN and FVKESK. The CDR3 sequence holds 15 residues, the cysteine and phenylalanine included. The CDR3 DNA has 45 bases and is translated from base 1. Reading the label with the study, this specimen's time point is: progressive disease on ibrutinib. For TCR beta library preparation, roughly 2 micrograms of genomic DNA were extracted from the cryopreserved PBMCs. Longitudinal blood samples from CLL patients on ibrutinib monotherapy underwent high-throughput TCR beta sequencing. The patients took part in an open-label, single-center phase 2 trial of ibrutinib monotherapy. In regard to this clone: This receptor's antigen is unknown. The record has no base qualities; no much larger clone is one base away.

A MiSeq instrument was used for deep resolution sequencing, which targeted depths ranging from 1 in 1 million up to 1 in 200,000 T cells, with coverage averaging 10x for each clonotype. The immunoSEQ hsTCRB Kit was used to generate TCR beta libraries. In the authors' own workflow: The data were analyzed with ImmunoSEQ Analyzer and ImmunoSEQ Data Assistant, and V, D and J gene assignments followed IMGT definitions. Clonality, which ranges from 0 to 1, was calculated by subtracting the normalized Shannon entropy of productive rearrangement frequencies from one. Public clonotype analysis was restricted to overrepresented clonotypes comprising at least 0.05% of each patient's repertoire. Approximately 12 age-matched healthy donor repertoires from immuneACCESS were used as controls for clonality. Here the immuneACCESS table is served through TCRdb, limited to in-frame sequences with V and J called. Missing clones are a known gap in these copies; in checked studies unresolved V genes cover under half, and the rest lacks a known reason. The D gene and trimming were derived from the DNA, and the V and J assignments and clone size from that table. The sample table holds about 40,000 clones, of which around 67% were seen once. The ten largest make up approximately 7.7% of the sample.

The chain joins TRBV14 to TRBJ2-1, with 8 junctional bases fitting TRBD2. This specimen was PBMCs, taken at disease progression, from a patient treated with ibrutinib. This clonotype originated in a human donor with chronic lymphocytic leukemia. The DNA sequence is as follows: TGTGCCAGCAGCGAGGGAGCGGGAGCCCCCAATGAGCAGTTCTTC. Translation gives CASSEGAGAPNEQFF.